Listed below are T cell receptor beta chains from one sample, sequenced in a study of blood T cell repertoires in COVID-19. Sequencing used immunoSEQ multiplex PCR; TCRdb keeps in-frame clones, though not all of them. The data show about 120,000 clones, over 60% seen once. Sequenced: peripheral blood. These receptors came from a woman of 80 years or more with acute or convalescent COVID-19. Each CDR3 is given with its conserved first and last residue. A D gene is named only where the DNA matches it firmly. Size is stated for part of the rows, as once, few or many counts, or as a class when the clone is expanded.

TRBJ2-3	.	TRBV11-2	.	CASSPEGTHTDTQYF
TRBJ2-7	TRBD2	TRBV28	.	CASSLSGLAGGSSYEQYF
TRBJ1-2	TRBD1	TRBV4-3	.	CASSQVFQGAGGYTF
TRBJ1-1	.	TRBV25-1	.	CASSELGAGKTTEAFF
TRBJ1-2	TRBD1	TRBV19	.	CASNHLQGDLNYGYTF
TRBJ2-2	TRBD1	TRBV2	once	CASSEGTGRTGELFF
TRBJ1-4	TRBD1	TRBV18	.	CASSPPGQGGEKLFF
TRBJ2-7	TRBD2	TRBV18	.	CASSPGTSGRSEQYF
TRBJ2-7	TRBD2	TRBV10-3	.	CAISESISGRAGEQYF
TRBJ2-3	.	TRBV5-1	.	CASSLAGQPTDTQYF
TRBJ2-1	TRBD2	TRBV28	.	CASASRGIGQFF
TRBJ2-2	TRBD1	TRBV29-1	once	CSARGLNTGELFF
TRBJ2-7	TRBD1	TRBV10-3	few	CAIRDPGQASYEQYF
TRBJ2-1	TRBD2	TRBV14	.	CASSQGPSGRKFF
TRBJ1-6	.	TRBV9	.	CASSVGTGASPLHF
TRBJ1-3	.	TRBV19	few	CASNPGRGSGNTIYF
TRBJ2-7	.	TRBV19	.	CAPTGNSLAYEQYF